The clone carrying this T cell receptor beta chain was counted between two and nine times. The antigen remains unidentified. The data stem from a study of response to subunit inactivated influenza vaccine. The germline gives CDR1 ENHRY, CDR2 SYGVKD. V lost 9 bases, J lost 0 bases, and 6 bases stayed unmatched. This CDR3 has 15 residues. Study conclusions and caveats: Researchers suggested that each seasonal influenza vaccination recruits few new T cells.

TCRdb fed the RT-PCR reads into MiXCR, producing one record per CDR3 protein. The profile covers roughly 760,000 distinct CDR3 sequences, with 21% appearing a single time and roughly 10% taken by the ten largest. This receptor was obtained from a man over 45 who received an inactivated influenza vaccine. The chain couples TRBV10-3 to TRBJ2-3; 10 nucleotides agree with TRBD2. The sequenced sample was PBMCs from blood, obtained 5 days after vaccination. The chain's CDR3 is CAIGTSGASTDTQYF. For the CDR3, the DNA is TGTGCCATAGGAACTAGCGGGGCTAGCACAGATACGCAGTATTTT.